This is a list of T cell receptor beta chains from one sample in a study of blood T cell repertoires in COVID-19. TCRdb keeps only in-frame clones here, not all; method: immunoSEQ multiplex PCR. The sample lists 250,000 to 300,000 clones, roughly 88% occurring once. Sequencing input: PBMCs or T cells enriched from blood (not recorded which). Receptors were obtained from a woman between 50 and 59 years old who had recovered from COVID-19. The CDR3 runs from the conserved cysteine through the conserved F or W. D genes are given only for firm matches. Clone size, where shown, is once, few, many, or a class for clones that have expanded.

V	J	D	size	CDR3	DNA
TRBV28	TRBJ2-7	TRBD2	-	CASSDTGTSGSSEQYF	TGTGCCAGCAGCGACACCGGGACTAGCGGGAGCTCCGAGCAGTACTTC
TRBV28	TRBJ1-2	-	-	CASSQGLEDGYTF	TGTGCCAGCAGCCAGGGCCTTGAGGATGGCTACACCTTC
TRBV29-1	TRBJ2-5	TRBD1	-	CSAQQGAKGYGETQYF	TGCAGCGCACAACAGGGGGCAAAGGGCTATGGGGAGACCCAGTACTTC
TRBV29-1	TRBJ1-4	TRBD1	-	CSIFTTGGEKLFF	TGCAGCATTTTTACGACAGGGGGGGAAAAACTGTTTTTT
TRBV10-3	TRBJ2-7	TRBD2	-	CAISDSTSGTYEQYF	TGTGCCATCAGTGATAGCACTAGCGGAACCTACGAGCAGTACTTC
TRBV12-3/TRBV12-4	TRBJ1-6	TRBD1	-	CASHRGQGSPLHF	TGTGCCAGTCACAGGGGTCAGGGTTCACCCCTCCACTTT
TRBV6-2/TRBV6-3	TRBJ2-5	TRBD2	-	CASSLIGLAGALETQYF	TGTGCCAGCAGTCTTATCGGACTAGCGGGAGCATTAGAGACCCAGTACTTC
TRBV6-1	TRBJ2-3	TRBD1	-	CASSEAVTGGARSTQYF	TGTGCCAGCAGTGAAGCGGTTACAGGGGGCGCAAGGAGTACGCAGTATTTT
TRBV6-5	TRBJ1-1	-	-	CASRRQRGNTEAFF	TGTGCCAGCAGGCGACAGAGAGGGAACACTGAAGCTTTCTTT
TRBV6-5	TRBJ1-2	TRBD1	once	CASSGQGQRGYTF	TGTGCCAGCAGCGGACAGGGCCAACGTGGCTACACCTTC
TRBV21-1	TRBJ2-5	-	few	CASSSARGRGDQETQYF	TGTGCCAGCAGCAGCGCTCGTGGCAGGGGCGATCAAGAGACCCAGTACTTC
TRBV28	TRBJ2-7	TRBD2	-	CASSLFPSGSEQYF	TGTGCCAGCAGTTTATTTCCTAGCGGGAGCGAGCAGTACTTC
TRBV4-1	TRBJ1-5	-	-	CASSQVDGGNQPQHF	TGCGCCAGCAGCCAGGTTGACGGAGGCAATCAGCCCCAGCATTTT
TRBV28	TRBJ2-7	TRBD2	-	CASSLRGGTYEQYF	TGTGCCAGCAGTCTACGGGGGGGCACCTACGAGCAGTACTTC
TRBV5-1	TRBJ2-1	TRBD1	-	CASSISTGSYNEQFF	TGCGCCAGCAGCATTTCGACAGGGTCCTACAATGAGCAGTTCTTC
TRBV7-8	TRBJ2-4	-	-	CASSSPENIQYF	TGTGCCAGCAGCTCCCCCGAAAACATTCAGTACTTC
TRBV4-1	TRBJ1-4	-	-	CASSQEVGGRIGANEKLFF	TGCGCCAGCAGCCAAGAAGTGGGGGGGCGAATTGGAGCTAATGAAAAACTGTTTTTT
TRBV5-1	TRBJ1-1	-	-	CASRDRPSRDTEAFF	TGCGCCAGCAGGGACAGACCTTCCAGGGACACTGAAGCTTTCTTT
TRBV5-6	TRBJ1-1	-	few	CATSTEAGTEAFF	TGTGCCACCTCGACCGAGGCGGGGACTGAAGCTTTCTTT
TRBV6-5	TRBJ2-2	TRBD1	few	CASIGQGNPGELFF	TGTGCCAGCATCGGACAGGGGAACCCCGGGGAGCTGTTTTTT
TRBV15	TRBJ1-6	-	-	CATSTGNSPLHF	TGTGCCACCAGCACAGGAAATTCACCCCTCCACTTT
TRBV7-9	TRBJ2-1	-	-	CASSPINEQFF	TGTGCCAGCAGCCCTATAAATGAGCAGTTCTTC
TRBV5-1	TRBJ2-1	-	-	CASSLGWRESSYNEQFF	TGCGCCAGCAGCTTGGGGTGGCGGGAAAGCTCCTACAATGAGCAGTTCTTC
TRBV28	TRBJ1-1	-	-	CASSSGWRNTEAFF	TGTGCCAGCAGTTCGGGGTGGAGAAACACTGAAGCTTTCTTT
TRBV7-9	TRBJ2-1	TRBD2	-	CASSLSGNPNEQFF	TGTGCCAGCAGCCTCAGCGGGAACCCCAATGAGCAGTTCTTC
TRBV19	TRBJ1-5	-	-	CASSRDRNQPQHF	TGTGCCAGTAGTAGAGACAGGAATCAGCCCCAGCATTTT
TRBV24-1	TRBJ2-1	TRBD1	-	CATSDLCPYRGLDHNEQFF	TGTGCCACCAGTGATTTGTGTCCTTACAGGGGGCTTGATCACAATGAGCAGTTCTTC
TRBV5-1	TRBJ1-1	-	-	CASSLDAGYTEAFF	TGCGCCAGCAGCTTGGATGCAGGCTACACTGAAGCTTTCTTT
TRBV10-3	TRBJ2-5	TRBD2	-	CAISETSGRAGGTQYF	TGTGCCATCAGTGAGACTAGCGGGAGGGCCGGGGGGACCCAGTACTTC
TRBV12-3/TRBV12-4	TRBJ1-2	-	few	CASSESNYGYTF	TGTGCCAGCAGTGAGTCTAACTATGGCTACACCTTC
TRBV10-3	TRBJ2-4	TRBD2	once	CAIRMGLAGGDIQYF	TGTGCCATCAGAATGGGACTAGCGGGAGGAGACATTCAGTACTTC
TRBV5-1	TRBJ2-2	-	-	CASSLAVGTGELFF	TGCGCCAGCAGCTTGGCGGTCGGTACCGGGGAGCTGTTTTTT
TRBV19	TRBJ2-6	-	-	CASSIGSSGANVLTF	TGTGCCAGTAGTATTGGGAGCTCTGGGGCCAACGTCCTGACTTTC
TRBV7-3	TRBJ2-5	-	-	CASSPGASETQYF	TGTGCCAGCAGCCCAGGGGCTAGCGAGACCCAGTACTTC
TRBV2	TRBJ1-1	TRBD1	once	CASRGQIAEAFF	TGTGCCAGCAGGGGACAGATCGCTGAAGCTTTCTTT
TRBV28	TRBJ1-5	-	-	CASRTPGGNQPQHF	TGTGCCAGCAGAACTCCGGGAGGCAATCAGCCCCAGCATTTT
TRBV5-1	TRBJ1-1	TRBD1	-	CASSFTTGRLMNTEAFF	TGCGCCAGCAGCTTTACGACAGGGAGACTAATGAACACTGAAGCTTTCTTT
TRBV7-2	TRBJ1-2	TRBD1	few	CASSLARGQGDGYTF	TGTGCCAGCAGCTTAGCAAGGGGACAGGGCGATGGCTACACCTTC
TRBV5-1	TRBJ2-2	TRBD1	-	CASSLGRGSTGELFF	TGCGCCAGCAGCTTGGGCAGGGGGTCAACCGGGGAGCTGTTTTTT
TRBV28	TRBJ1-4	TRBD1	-	CASSSTGLRNEKLFF	TGTGCCAGCAGTTCGACAGGGTTACGCAATGAAAAACTGTTTTTT
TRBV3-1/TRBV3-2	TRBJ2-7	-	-	CASSQAGYEQYF	TGTGCCAGCAGCCAAGCAGGGTACGAGCAGTACTTC
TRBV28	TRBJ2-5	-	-	CASSLRGKETQYF	TGTGCCAGCAGTTTACGGGGAAAAGAGACCCAGTACTTC
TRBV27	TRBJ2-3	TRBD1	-	CASSSLDRGGTDTQYF	TGTGCCAGCAGTTCCCTGGACAGGGGTGGCACAGATACGCAGTATTTT
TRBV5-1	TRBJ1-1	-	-	CASSSTGTTEAFF	TGCGCCAGCAGCTCTACAGGGACCACTGAAGCTTTCTTT
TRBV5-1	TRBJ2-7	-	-	CASSLPGMIYEQYF	TGCGCCAGCAGCTTACCGGGAATGATCTACGAGCAGTACTTC
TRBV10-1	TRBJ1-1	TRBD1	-	CASSDGTAEAFF	TGCGCCAGCAGCGATGGGACAGCTGAAGCTTTCTTT
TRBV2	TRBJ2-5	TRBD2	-	CASSAREGLIFETQYF	TGTGCCAGCAGTGCCCGGGAGGGGTTAATATTCGAGACCCAGTACTTC
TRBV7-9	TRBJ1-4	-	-	CASSTGAGDNEKLFF	TGTGCCAGCAGCACCGGGGCAGGGGATAATGAAAAACTGTTTTTT
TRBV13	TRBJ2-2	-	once	CASSLTVRLSNTGELFF	TGTGCCAGCAGCCTTACAGTCCGCCTATCGAACACCGGGGAGCTGTTTTTT
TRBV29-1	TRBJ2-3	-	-	CSVGGVVADTQYF	TGCAGCGTTGGAGGCGTCGTTGCAGATACGCAGTATTTT
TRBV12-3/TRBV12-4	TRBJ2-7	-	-	CASSLVDEQYF	TGTGCCAGCAGTTTAGTAGACGAGCAGTACTTC
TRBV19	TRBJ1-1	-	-	CASSIWTANTEAFF	TGTGCCAGTAGTATCTGGACAGCTAACACTGAAGCTTTCTTT
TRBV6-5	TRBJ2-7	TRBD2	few	CASRYGLADFYEQYF	TGTGCCAGCAGATACGGACTAGCGGACTTCTACGAGCAGTACTTC
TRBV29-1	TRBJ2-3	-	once	CSAAAPDTQYF	TGCAGCGCAGCGGCCCCAGATACGCAGTATTTT
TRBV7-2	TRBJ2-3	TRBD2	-	CASSLSGLGYGTQYF	TGTGCCAGCAGCCTCTCGGGACTAGGGTACGGTACGCAGTATTTT
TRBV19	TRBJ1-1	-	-	CASSLVRAKTEAFF	TGTGCCAGTAGTTTAGTCAGGGCAAAGACTGAAGCTTTCTTT
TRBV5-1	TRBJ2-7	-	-	CASSLQGSYEQYF	TGCGCCAGCAGCTTGCAGGGTAGCTACGAGCAGTACTTC
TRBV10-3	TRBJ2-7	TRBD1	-	CAISDDGQGANEQYF	TGTGCCATCAGTGACGACGGACAGGGGGCCAACGAGCAGTACTTC
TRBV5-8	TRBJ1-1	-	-	CASSPGPRGAAFF	TGTGCCAGCAGTCCAGGACCCAGGGGTGCAGCTTTCTTT